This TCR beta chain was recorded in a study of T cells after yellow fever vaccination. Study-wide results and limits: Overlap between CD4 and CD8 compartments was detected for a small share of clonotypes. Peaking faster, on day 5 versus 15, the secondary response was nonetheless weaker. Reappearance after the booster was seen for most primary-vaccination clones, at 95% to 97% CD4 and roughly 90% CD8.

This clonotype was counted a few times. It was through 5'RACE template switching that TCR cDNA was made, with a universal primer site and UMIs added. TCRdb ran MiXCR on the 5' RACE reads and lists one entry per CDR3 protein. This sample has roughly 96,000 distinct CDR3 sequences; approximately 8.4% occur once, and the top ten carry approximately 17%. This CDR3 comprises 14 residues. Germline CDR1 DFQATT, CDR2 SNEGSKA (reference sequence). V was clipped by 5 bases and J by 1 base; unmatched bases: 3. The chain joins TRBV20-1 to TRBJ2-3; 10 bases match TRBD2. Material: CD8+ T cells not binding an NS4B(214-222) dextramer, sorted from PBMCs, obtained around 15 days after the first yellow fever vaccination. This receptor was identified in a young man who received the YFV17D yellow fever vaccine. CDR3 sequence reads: CSAFLAGGTDTQYF. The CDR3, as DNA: TGCAGTGCTTTCCTAGCGGGGGGCACAGATACGCAGTATTTT.